This T cell receptor beta chain is drawn from a study of molecular identifiers for immune sequencing clone quantification. TCRdb reanalysed the PCR reads using MiXCR and keeps one entry per CDR3 protein. Among 460,000 or so distinct CDR3 sequences listed, about 25% were seen once. Study-wide results and caveats: Detection of one spiked Jurkat cell's TCR RNA reportedly worked in 900,000 to 1,000,000 naive cells. Over 99% of effector molecules, yet under 1% of naive-cell molecules, were held by clones above 20 RNA copies.

This clonotype has at least ten counts. The antigen remains unidentified. Naive CD8 T cells were sorted, and the gate applied was CD8+CD4-CCR7+CD45RA+. The CDR3 has 16 amino acids. Germline values: CDR1 DFQATT, CDR2 SNEGSKA (reference sequence). Trimming removed 4 bases from V and 4 bases from J; junction bases left unmatched: 13. This chain links TRBV20-1 with TRBJ2-7, with TRBD2 matching 10 bases. The sequenced sample consisted of naive CD8+ T cells from blood, with Jurkat cell RNA spiked in. Specified subset: FACS-sorted CD8+CD4-CCR7+CD45RA+ naive T cells. This sequence was found in a human donor in good health. Some libraries in this study had Jurkat cell RNA spiked in. CDR3 in amino acids: CSATPPLAGGPYEQYF. The CDR3 bases are TGCAGTGCTACCCCACCATTAGCGGGGGGCCCTTACGAGCAGTACTTC.